The T cell receptor beta chain described here comes from a study of blood T cells in healthy people across ages. PCR was performed a second time for about 6 to 11 cycles using a sample-barcoded 5' primer and a J-beta primer mix. A single record per CDR3 protein comes from TCRdb applying MiXCR to the 5' RACE reads. The sample has hundreds of thousands of distinct CDR3 sequences; less than 25% are singletons. V lost 6 bases, J lost 1 base, and 16 bases stayed unmatched. The CDR3 totals 17 residues. Germline-derived CDR1 and CDR2 are DFQATT and SNEGSKA (reference sequence). This sample was also put to use in a study of T cells of mothers and their children.

V usage is TRBV20-1 and J usage is TRBJ2-7; TRBD2 aligns across 9 bases. Sequencing was done on a sample of blood. The receptor comes from a boy younger than 18 in good health. The CDR3 spells CSAKVGLAGSTSYEQYF. The CDR3 DNA is TGCAGTGCGAAGGTTGGCCTAGCGGGGTCCACATCCTACGAGCAGTACTTC.